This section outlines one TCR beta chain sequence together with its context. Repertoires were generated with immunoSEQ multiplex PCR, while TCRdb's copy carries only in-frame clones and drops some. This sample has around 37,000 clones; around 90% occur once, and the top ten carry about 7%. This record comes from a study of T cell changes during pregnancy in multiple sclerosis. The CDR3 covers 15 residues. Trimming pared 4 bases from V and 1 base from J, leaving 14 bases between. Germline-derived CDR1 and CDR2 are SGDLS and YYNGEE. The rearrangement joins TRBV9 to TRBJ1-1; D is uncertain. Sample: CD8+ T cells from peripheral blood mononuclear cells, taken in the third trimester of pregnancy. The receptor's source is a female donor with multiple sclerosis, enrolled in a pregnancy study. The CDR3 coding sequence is TGTGCCAGCAGCCCCCGGAGTACCCGGAACACTGAAGCTTTCTTT. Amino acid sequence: CASSPRSTRNTEAFF.